A single sample is the source of the 17 T cell receptor beta chains below, sequenced in a study of monozygotic twins with inflammatory bowel disease. From its re-call of the 5' RACE reads, TCRdb lists each CDR3 protein once, without DNA. The table lists approximately 400,000 distinct CDR3 sequences. Sequenced material: blood. The receptors derive from a human donor with ulcerative colitis or Crohn's disease, or a healthy co-twin of an affected twin (not recorded which).

This chain connects TRBV27 to TRBJ2-1. Germline CDR1 and CDR2: MNHEY and SMNVEV (reference sequence). The CDR3 extends over 12 amino acids. The CDR3 reads CASSRNHNEQFF.

This chain joins TRBV4-2 and TRBJ2-3. CDR1 and CDR2 from the germline V gene are LGHNA and YNFKEQ. CDR3 length: 16 residues. The CDR3 protein is CASSPRPDSLTDTQYF.

The chain uses TRBV2 and TRBJ1-1. Germline loops: CDR1 SNHLY, CDR2 FYNNEI. The CDR3 covers 11 residues. CDR3 loop: CASTRATEAFF. The full variable domain, its missing parts supplied by reference TRBV2 and TRBJ1-1, is EPEVTQTPSHQVTQMGQEVILRCVPISNHLYFYWYRQILGQKVEFLVSFYNNEISEKSEIFDDQFSVERPDGSNFTLKIRSTKLEDSAMYFCASTRATEAFFGQGTRLTVV.

V is TRBV6-1 and J is TRBJ2-5; with no DNA, the TCRdb D assignment of TRBD1 cannot be verified. CDR1 is MNHNS and CDR2 is SASEGT in the germline V gene. The CDR3 covers 13 residues. The CDR3 loop is CASFTGVQETQYF.

This chain joins TRBV6-5 and TRBJ2-5; absent DNA, TCRdb's TRBD1 call cannot be checked. CDR1 and CDR2 from the germline V gene are MNHEY and SVGAGI. CDR3 length equals 15 residues. CDR3 region: CASSYSGQPHETQCF.

CDR3: CASSQAISSYNEQFF. The chain uses TRBV7-8 and TRBJ2-1. This CDR3 contains 15 residues. CDR1 and CDR2 (germline): SGHVS, FQNEAQ.

The chain has TRBV29-1 and TRBJ2-5; no DNA is available, so the TRBD1 call from TCRdb remains unchecked. The germline gives CDR1 SQVTM, CDR2 ANQGSEA. The CDR3 is 15 residues long. The CDR3 sequence: CSVDPLVVAEETQYF.

The chain has TRBV5-1 and TRBJ2-1; the D call from TCRdb, TRBD1, cannot be confirmed without DNA. The CDR3 consists of 14 residues. Germline CDR1 and CDR2: SGHRS and YFSETQ. This chain's CDR3 is CASSLEGGRYEQFF.

This chain links TRBV10-3 with TRBJ2-1; no DNA is available, so the TRBD2 call from TCRdb remains unchecked. The CDR3 totals 16 residues. Germline CDR1 ENHRY, CDR2 SYGVKD. The CDR3 protein is CAISEYLAGGHNEQFF.

The rearrangement joins TRBV10-3 to TRBJ2-1; the TCRdb D gene call, TRBD2, has no DNA to confirm it. CDR1 ENHRY and CDR2 SYGVKD come from the germline V gene. The CDR3 contains 15 residues. The CDR3 sequence: CAISPSGGPYNEQFF.

The V call is TRBV5-5, the J call TRBJ2-7; TCRdb indicates TRBD1, and absent DNA this call remains unverified. This CDR3 is built from 13 residues. Germline V gene lookup returns CDR1 SGHKS and CDR2 YYEKEE (reference sequence). This chain's CDR3 is CASSLVGGRGEYF. The variable domain in full, completed from reference TRBV5-5 and TRBJ2-7, reads DAGVTQSPTHLIKTRGQQVTLRCSPISGHKSVSWYQQVLGQGPQFIFQYYEKEERGRGNFPDRFSARQFPNYSSELNVNALLLGDSALYLCASSLVGGRGEYFGPGTRLTVT.

CDR3 in amino acids: CASGPRLLSGNTIYF. V usage is TRBV9 and J usage is TRBJ1-3; lacking DNA, the TRBD1 call made by TCRdb goes unchecked. The CDR3 loop spans 15 amino acids. In germline, CDR1 is SGDLS, CDR2 YYNGEE.

The CDR3 sequence: CSASRTAPNQPQHF. J is TRBJ1-5 and V is TRBV20-1; the D call of TRBD1 rests on TCRdb alone, since no DNA is present to check it. This CDR3 has 14 amino acids. In germline, CDR1 is DFQATT, CDR2 SNEGSKA (reference sequence).

The chain is built from TRBV7-3 and TRBJ2-3; TCRdb gives TRBD2 as the D gene, but with no DNA this cannot be confirmed. The CDR3 covers 13 residues. CDR1 SGHTA and CDR2 FQGTGA come from the germline V gene. Here the CDR3 reads CASRGAGTDTQYF. The full variable domain, its missing parts supplied by reference TRBV7-3 and TRBJ2-3, is GAGVSQTPSNKVTEKGKYVELRCDPISGHTALYWYRQSLGQGPEFLIYFQGTGAADDSGLPNDRFFAVRPEGSVSTLKIQRTERGDSAVYLCASRGAGTDTQYFGPGTRLTVL.

The chain couples TRBV6-1 to TRBJ2-2; TCRdb picks TRBD2, but there is no DNA to check that call. CDR3 length: 16 amino acids. CDR1 MNHNS and CDR2 SASEGT come from the germline V gene. This chain's CDR3 is CASSKLAGVRTGELFF.

CDR3 sequence: CASSLKGTGNSNQPQHF. The J gene is TRBJ1-5, the V gene TRBV18; TCRdb's D call, TRBD1, is unchecked because there is no DNA. This CDR3 is built from 17 residues. CDR1 and CDR2 (germline): KGHSH, LQKENI.

This sequence joins TRBV10-3 and TRBJ1-3; the D gene TCRdb calls, TRBD1, cannot be checked with no DNA. The CDR3 length is 13 residues. Germline-derived CDR1 and CDR2 are ENHRY and SYGVKD. The CDR3 is CAISDRGGNTIYF.